This T cell receptor beta chain derives from a study of T cells expressing NK-cell markers. Study in general: Just one sequenced donor of eight was HCMV-seronegative, while seven were seropositive. Study findings and constraints: Of the CD8+ T cells in five or six donors, roughly 1.0-7.5% belonged to dominant NKG2C+ clonotypes. Uncertainty persisted over the HCMV specificity of expanded NKG2C+ T cell clones.

Per germline, CDR1 DFQATT and CDR2 SNEGSKA (reference sequence). The length of the CDR3 is 11 residues. 5'RACE template switching with UMIs produced the TCR beta cDNA. Each CDR3 protein gets one entry in TCRdb, which reprocessed the 5' RACE reads and gives no DNA. The listing records about half a million distinct CDR3 sequences. A remark on this clonotype: Its antigen remains unknown.

The TCR originated in a woman in her 50s in good health. This rearrangement joins TRBV20-1 to TRBJ1-5; the D call of TRBD1 rests on TCRdb alone, since no DNA is present to check it. The specimen was blood T cells: a sorted CD56 or NKG2C T cell subset, CD4+ or CD8+ T cells, or bulk PBMC T cells (not recorded which). The CDR3 region is CSARLNRAEHF.